This T cell receptor (beta chain) was identified in a study of blood T cell repertoires in COVID-19. The J segment lost 8 bases and the V segment lost 7 bases, leaving 7 bases of the junction unmatched. There are 13 residues in the CDR3. Germline values: CDR1 SQVTM, CDR2 ANQGSEA. Sequenced by immunoSEQ multiplex PCR; TCRdb stores in-frame clones only, minus some. The data show 200,000 to 250,000 clones, with around 90% seen just once and about 2.5% held by the top ten. The V and J genes are TRBV29-1 and TRBJ1-6; TRBD1 agrees at 8 bases. Sequencing was done on a sample of PBMCs or T cells enriched from blood (not recorded which). This sequence was found in a woman aged 25 to 39 with acute COVID-19. The CDR3 nucleotides read TGCAGCGCTCGGGACAGGTGGGATTCACCCCTCCACTTT. This sequence encodes CSARDRWDSPLHF.